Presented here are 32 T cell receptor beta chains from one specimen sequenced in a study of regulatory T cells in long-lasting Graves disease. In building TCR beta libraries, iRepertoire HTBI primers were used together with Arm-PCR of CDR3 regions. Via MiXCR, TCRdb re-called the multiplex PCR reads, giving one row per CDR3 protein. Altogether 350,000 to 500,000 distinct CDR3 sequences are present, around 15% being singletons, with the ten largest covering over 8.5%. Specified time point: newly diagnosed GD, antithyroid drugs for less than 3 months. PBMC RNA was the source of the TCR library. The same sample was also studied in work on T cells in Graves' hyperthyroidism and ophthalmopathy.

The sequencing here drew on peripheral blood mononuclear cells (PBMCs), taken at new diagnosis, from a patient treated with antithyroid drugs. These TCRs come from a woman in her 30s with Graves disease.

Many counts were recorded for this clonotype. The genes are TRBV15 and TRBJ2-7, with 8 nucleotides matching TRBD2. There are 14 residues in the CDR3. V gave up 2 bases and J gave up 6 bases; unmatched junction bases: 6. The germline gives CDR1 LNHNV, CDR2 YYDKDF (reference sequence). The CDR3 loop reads CATSRYSGSGEQYF. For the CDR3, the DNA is TGTGCCACCAGCAGATACAGCGGGAGCGGCGAGCAGTACTTC.

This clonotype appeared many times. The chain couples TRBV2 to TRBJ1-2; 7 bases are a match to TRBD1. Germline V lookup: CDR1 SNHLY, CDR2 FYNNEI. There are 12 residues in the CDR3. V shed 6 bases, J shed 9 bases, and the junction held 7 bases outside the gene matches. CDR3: CASRSTGISYTF. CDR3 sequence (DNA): TGTGCCAGCAGGTCGACAGGGATTAGCTACACCTTC.

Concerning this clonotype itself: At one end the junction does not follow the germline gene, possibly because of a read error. CDR3 sequence reads: CASSLAPGQAYTGELFF. Here the CDR3 DNA reads TGTGCCAGCAGCTTGGCACCGGGACAGGCGTACACCGGGGAGCTGTTTTTT. This chain links TRBV5-1 with TRBJ2-2; TRBD1 matches 8 bases. The CDR3 has 17 amino acids. Looked up from germline, CDR1 is SGHRS and CDR2 is YFSETQ. The whole variable domain, filled in from reference TRBV5-1 and TRBJ2-2, reads KAGVTQTPRYLIKTRGQQVTLSCSPISGHRSVSWYQQTPGQGLQFLFEYFSETQRNKGNFPGRFSGRQFSNSRSEMNVSTLELGDSALYLCASSLAPGQAYTGELFFGEGSRLTVL.

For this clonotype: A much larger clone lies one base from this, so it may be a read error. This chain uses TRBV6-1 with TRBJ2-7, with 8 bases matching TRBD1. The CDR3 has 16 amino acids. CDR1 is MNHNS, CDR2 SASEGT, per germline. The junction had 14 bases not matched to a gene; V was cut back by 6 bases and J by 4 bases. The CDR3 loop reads CASSTRAGGDGYEQYF. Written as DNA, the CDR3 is TGTGCCAGCAGCACAAGGGCAGGGGGCGATGGTTACGAGCAGTACTTC.

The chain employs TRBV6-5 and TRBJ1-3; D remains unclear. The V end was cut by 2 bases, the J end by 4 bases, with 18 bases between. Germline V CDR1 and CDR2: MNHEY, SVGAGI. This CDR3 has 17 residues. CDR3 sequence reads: CASSYVGLLTPGNTIYF. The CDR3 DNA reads TGTGCCAGCAGTTACGTAGGACTCCTTACGCCAGGAAACACCATATATTTT.

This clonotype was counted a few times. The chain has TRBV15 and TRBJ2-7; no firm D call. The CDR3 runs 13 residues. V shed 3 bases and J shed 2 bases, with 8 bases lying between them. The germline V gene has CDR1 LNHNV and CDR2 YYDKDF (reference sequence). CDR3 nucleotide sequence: TGTGCCACCAGCAGGGACGGAGCCTACGAGCAGTACTTC. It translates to CATSRDGAYEQYF.

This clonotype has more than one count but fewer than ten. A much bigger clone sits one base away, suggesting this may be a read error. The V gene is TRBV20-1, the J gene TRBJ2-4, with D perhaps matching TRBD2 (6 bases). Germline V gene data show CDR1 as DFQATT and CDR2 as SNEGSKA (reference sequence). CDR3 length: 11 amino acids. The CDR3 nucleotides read TGCAGTGCTAGACTGGAGGGTGAGCAGTCCTTC. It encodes CSARLEGEQSF.

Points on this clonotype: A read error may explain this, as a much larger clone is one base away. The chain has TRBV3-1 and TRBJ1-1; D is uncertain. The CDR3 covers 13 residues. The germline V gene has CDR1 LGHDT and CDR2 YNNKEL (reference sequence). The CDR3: CACRNNLNTEAFF. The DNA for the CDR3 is TGTGCCTGCAGGAATAATTTGAACACTGAAGCTTTCTTT. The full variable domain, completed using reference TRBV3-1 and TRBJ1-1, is DTAVSQTPKYLVTQMGNDKSIKCEQNLGHDTMYWYKQDSKKFLKIMFSYNNKELIINETVPNRFSPKSPDKAHLNLHINSLELGDSAVYFCACRNNLNTEAFFGQGTRLTVV.

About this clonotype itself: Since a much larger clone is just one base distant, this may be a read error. The CDR3 loop reads CASSLKAVYEQYF. The CDR3, as DNA: TGTGCCAGCAGTTTAAAGGCAGTCTACGAGCAGTACTTC. This chain connects TRBV27 to TRBJ2-7; D is ambiguous. With 2 bases removed from V and 3 bases from J, the gap between germline ends came to 8 bases. Germline CDR1 and CDR2: MNHEY and SMNVEV (reference sequence). The CDR3 loop spans 13 amino acids.

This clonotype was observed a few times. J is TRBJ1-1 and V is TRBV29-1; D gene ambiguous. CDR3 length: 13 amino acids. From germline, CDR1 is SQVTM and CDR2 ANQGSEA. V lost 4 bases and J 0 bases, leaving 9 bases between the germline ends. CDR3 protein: CSVVGQMNTEAFF. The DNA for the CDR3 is TGCAGCGTTGTAGGGCAGATGAACACTGAAGCTTTCTTT.

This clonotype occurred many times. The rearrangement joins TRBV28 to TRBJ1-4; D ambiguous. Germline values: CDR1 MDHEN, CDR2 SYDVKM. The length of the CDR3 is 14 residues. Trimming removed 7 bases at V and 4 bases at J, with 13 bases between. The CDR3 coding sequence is TGTGCCAGCACATCGGTGCAGGATAATGAAAAACTGTTTTTT. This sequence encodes CASTSVQDNEKLFF.

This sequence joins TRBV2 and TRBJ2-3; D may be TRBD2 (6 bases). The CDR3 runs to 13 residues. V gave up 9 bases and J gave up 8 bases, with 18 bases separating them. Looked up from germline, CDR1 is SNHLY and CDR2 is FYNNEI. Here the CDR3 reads CASQTGTSTTQYF. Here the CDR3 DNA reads TGTGCCAGTCAAACCGGGACTTCCACTACGCAGTATTTT.

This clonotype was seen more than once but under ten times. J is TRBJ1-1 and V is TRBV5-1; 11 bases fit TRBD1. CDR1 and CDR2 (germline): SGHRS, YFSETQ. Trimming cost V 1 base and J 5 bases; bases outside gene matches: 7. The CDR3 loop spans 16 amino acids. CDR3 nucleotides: TGCGCCAGCAGCTTGACTGGACAGGGGGCGAGTACTGAAGCTTTCTTT. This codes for CASSLTGQGASTEAFF.

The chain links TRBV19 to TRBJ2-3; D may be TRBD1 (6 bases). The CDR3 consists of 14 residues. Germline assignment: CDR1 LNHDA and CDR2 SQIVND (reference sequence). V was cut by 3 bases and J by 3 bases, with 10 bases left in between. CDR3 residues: CASSIGQGTDTQYF. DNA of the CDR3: TGTGCCAGTAGTATTGGGCAGGGGACAGATACGCAGTATTTT.

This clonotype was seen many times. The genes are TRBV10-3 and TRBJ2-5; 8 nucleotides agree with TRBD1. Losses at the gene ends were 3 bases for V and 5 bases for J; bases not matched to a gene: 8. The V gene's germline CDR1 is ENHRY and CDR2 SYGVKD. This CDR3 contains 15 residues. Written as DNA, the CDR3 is TGTGCCATCAGTGACCCAGGGGGCGCAGGGGAGACCCAGTACTTC. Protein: CAISDPGGAGETQYF.

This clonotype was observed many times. The DNA of the CDR3 is TGTGCCAGCACTAGACTAGCGGGGTACAATGAGCAGTTCTTC. This sequence encodes CASTRLAGYNEQFF. The genes are TRBV12-3 or TRBV12-4 and TRBJ2-1; 11 bases agree with TRBD2. The CDR3 extends over 14 amino acids. Trimming removed 7 bases from V and 4 bases from J; junction bases left unmatched: 3.

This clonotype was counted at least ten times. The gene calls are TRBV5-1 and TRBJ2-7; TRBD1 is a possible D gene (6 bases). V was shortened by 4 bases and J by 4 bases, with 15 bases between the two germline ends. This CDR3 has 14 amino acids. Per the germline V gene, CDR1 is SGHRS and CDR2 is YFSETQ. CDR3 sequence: CASSIQGSVYEQYF. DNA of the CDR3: TGCGCCAGCAGCATACAGGGCTCCGTATACGAGCAGTACTTC.

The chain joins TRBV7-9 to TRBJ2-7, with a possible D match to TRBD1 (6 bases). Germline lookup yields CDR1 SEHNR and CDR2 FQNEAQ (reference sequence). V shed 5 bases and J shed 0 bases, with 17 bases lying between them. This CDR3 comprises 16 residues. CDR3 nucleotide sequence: TGTGCCAGCAGCCCATCTGACAGGCTTAGCTCCTACGAGCAGTACTTC. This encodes CASSPSDRLSSYEQYF.

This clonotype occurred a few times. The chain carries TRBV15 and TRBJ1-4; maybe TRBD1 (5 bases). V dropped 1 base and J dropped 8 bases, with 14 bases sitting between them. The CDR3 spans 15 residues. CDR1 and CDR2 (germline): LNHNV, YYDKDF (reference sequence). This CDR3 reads CATSRVQEKGEKLFF. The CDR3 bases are TGTGCCACCAGCAGAGTACAGGAGAAGGGGGAAAAACTGTTTTTT. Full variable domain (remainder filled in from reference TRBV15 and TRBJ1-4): DAMVIQNPRYQVTQFGKPVTLSCSQTLNHNVMYWYQQKSSQAPKLLFHYYDKDFNNEADTPDNFQSRRPNTSFCFLDIRSPGLGDTAMYLCATSRVQEKGEKLFFGSGTQLSVL.

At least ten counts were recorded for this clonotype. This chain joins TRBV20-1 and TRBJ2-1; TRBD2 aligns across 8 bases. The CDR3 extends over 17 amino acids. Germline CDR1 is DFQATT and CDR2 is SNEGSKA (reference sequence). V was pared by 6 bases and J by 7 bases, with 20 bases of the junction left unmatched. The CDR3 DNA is TGCAGTGCCCGACCCCGAGAGCGGGAGCCTTGGGGGAATGAGCAGTTCTTC. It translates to CSARPREREPWGNEQFF.

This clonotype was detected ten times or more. DNA of the CDR3: TGTGCCAGCAGCTTAACAGGGGTGACCGGGGAGCTGTTTTTT. It is translated as CASSLTGVTGELFF. V is TRBV28 and J is TRBJ2-2; TRBD1 agrees at 7 bases. V lost 6 bases, J lost 5 bases, and 6 bases stayed unmatched. Germline values: CDR1 MDHEN, CDR2 SYDVKM. The CDR3 sequence is 14 residues long.

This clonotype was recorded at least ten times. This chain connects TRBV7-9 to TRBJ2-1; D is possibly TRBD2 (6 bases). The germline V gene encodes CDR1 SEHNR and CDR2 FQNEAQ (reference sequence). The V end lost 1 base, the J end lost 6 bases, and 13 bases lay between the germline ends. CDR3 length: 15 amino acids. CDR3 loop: CASSLGPGGFNEQFF. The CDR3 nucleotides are TGTGCCAGCAGCTTAGGTCCAGGAGGGTTCAATGAGCAGTTCTTC.

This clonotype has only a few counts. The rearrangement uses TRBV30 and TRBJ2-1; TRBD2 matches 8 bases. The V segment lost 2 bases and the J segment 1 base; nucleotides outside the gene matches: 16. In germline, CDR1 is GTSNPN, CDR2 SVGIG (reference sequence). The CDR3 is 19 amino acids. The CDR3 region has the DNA TGTGCCTGGAGTAGAGCCCCCCGGGGGCGGGGGGTTTCCTACAATGAGCAGTTCTTC. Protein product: CAWSRAPRGRGVSYNEQFF.

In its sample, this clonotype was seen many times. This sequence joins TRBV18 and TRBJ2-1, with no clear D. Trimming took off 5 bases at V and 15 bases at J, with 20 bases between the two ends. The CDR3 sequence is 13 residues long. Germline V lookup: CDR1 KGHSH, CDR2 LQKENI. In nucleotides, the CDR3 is TGTGCCAGCTCAAATTCTCCGGCCGATGTCCCGTTCTTC. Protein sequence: CASSNSPADVPFF.

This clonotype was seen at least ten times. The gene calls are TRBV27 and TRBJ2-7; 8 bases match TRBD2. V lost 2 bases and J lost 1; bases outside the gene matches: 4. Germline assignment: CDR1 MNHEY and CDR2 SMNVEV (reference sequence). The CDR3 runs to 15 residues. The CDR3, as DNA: TGTGCCAGCAGTTTAACGGGAGGGAGTTCCTACGAGCAGTACTTC. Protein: CASSLTGGSSYEQYF.

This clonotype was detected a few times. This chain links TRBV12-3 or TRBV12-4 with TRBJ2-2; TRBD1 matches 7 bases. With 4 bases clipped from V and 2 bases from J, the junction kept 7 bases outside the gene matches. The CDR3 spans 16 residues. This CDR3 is CASSSTHRGNTGELFF. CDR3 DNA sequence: TGTGCCAGCAGTTCAACACACAGGGGAAACACCGGGGAGCTGTTTTTT.

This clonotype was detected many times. This CDR3 reads CAISATVAGGPLEQYF. The CDR3 region has the DNA TGTGCCATCAGCGCGACGGTAGCGGGAGGGCCACTCGAGCAGTACTTC. This chain connects TRBV10-3 to TRBJ2-7, with 11 bases fitting TRBD2. Germline V lookup: CDR1 ENHRY, CDR2 SYGVKD. The junction had 13 bases not matched to a gene; V was cut back by 6 bases and J by 6 bases. This CDR3 region has 16 residues.

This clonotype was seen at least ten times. This CDR3 is CASSFSPQSGTDTQYF. Written as DNA, the CDR3 is TGCGCCAGCAGCTTTAGCCCCCAATCCGGAACAGATACGCAGTATTTT. The chain combines TRBV5-1 with TRBJ2-3, with D unresolved. With 2 bases removed from V and 3 bases from J, the gap between germline ends came to 16 bases. Germline-derived CDR1 and CDR2 are SGHRS and YFSETQ. The length of the CDR3 is 16 residues. The whole variable domain, remainder taken from reference TRBV5-1 and TRBJ2-3, is KAGVTQTPRYLIKTRGQQVTLSCSPISGHRSVSWYQQTPGQGLQFLFEYFSETQRNKGNFPGRFSGRQFSNSRSEMNVSTLELGDSALYLCASSFSPQSGTDTQYFGPGTRLTVL.

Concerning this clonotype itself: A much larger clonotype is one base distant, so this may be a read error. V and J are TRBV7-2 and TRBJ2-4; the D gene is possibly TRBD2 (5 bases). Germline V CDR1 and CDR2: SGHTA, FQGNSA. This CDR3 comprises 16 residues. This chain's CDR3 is CASSPQALGGKNIQCF. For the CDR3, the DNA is TGTGCCAGCAGCCCCCAGGCACTAGGAGGCAAAAACATTCAGTGCTTC. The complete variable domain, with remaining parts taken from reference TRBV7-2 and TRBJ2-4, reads GAGVSQSPSNKVTEKGKDVELRCDPISGHTALYWYRQSLGQGLEFLIYFQGNSAPDKSGLPSDRFSAERTGGSVSTLTIQRTQQEDSAVYLCASSPQALGGKNIQCFGAGTRLSVL.

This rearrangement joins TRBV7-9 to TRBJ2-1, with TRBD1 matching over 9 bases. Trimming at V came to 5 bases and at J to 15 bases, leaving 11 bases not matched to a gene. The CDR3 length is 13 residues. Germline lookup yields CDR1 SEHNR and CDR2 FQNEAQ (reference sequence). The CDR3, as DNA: TGTGCCAGCAGCCGAAGGGACAGGGACCTTATGTTCTTC. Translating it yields CASSRRDRDLMFF.

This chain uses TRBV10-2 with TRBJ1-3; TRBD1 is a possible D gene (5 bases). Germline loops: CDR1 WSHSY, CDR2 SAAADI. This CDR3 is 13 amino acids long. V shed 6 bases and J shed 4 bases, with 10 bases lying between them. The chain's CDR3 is CASSQGIGNTIYF. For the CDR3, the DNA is TGCGCCAGCAGCCAGGGAATCGGAAACACCATATATTTT.

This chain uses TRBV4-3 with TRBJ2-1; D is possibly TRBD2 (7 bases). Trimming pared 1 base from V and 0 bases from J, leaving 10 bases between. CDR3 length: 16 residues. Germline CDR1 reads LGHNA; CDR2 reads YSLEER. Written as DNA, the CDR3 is TGCGCCAGCAGCCAAGGTGGGGGGGCCTCCTACAATGAGCAGTTCTTC. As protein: CASSQGGGASYNEQFF.